This entry describes one T cell receptor beta chain. These data come from a study of T cell repertoires in ileal Crohn's disease. Turning to the study itself: Surgery for a complication: stricturing in roughly 61%, penetrating in approximately 40%.

The data were produced by immunoSEQ multiplex PCR, yet TCRdb's version contains in-frame clones alone and is incomplete. The sample records 10,000 to 14,000 clones, roughly 76% being singletons. Germline CDR1 and CDR2: MNHEY and SVGAGI. Trimming took off 10 bases at V and 2 bases at J, with 15 bases between the two ends. The CDR3 length is 13 residues. The sequence came from an adult with Crohn's disease. The chain joins TRBV6-5 to TRBJ2-7; tentatively, D is TRBD1 (6 bases). Sequencing used ileal tissue. CDR3 region: CATKRTGTYEQYF. CDR3 sequence (DNA): TGTGCCACCAAGAGAACAGGGACCTACGAGCAGTACTTC.